The 25 T cell receptor beta chains below all came from one sample that was sequenced in a study of breast tumors, draining lymph nodes, adjacent tissues. The lymph nodes were axillary draining lymph nodes from breast cancer patients. TCRdb analysed the multiplex PCR reads with MiXCR anew, one entry per CDR3 protein. In the table there are roughly 130,000 distinct CDR3 sequences, less than 20% of which are singletons. The source material was axillary lymph node tissue. Receptor source: a female donor with breast cancer. Some clones in this sample may be carry-over from other donors' samples.

This clonotype occurred many times. The J gene is TRBJ2-5, the V gene TRBV7-2; D possibly uses TRBD1 or TRBD2 (6 bases each). The V gene lost 1 base and the J gene lost 5 bases, with 14 bases spanning the gap. The CDR3 contains 15 residues. The germline V gene has CDR1 SGHTA and CDR2 FQGNSA. The CDR3 DNA reads as TGTGCCAGCAGCTTAGGGGGGGCCATTCGGGAGACCCAGTACTTC. Its translation is CASSLGGAIRETQYF.

In its sample, this clonotype was seen many times. The chain recombines TRBV19 with TRBJ2-1; TRBD2 matches 11 bases. V shed 7 bases and J 5 bases; nucleotides not matched to a gene: 7. The CDR3 is 15 residues long. From germline, CDR1 is LNHDA and CDR2 SQIVND (reference sequence). This chain's CDR3 is CASINSGRADNEQFF. In DNA form, the CDR3 reads TGTGCCAGTATCAATAGCGGGAGGGCCGACAATGAGCAGTTCTTC.

A remark on this clonotype: This may be a read error, as it is one base from a much larger clone. The rearrangement uses TRBV10-3 and TRBJ2-2; D is undetermined. The CDR3 contains 17 residues. Germline CDR1 ENHRY, CDR2 SYGVKD. Trimming cost V 10 bases and J 0 bases, with 21 bases left between them. CDR3 sequence (DNA): TGTGCCACAATCGACACTCTCTCCCGTCCGAACACCGGGGAGCTGTTTTTT. This translates into CATIDTLSRPNTGELFF.

Comments on this clonotype: A much bigger clone sits one base away, suggesting this may be a read error. V gene TRBV19 combines with J gene TRBJ2-1; tentatively, D is TRBD2 (5 bases). This CDR3 is built from 15 residues. Germline V gene data show CDR1 as LNHDA and CDR2 as SQIVND (reference sequence). Here the CDR3 reads CASSFSGFSYSEQFF. CDR3 in DNA: TGTGCCAGTAGTTTCAGCGGATTCTCCTACAGTGAGCAGTTCTTC.

The chain couples TRBV5-1 to TRBJ2-3, with D perhaps matching TRBD2 (6 bases). V lost 4 bases and J 4 bases, leaving 19 bases between the germline ends. The CDR3 loop spans 16 amino acids. Germline loops: CDR1 SGHRS, CDR2 YFSETQ. The CDR3 loop is CASSPPGIGGPDTQYF. The CDR3 DNA reads as TGCGCCAGCAGCCCGCCCGGTATCGGGGGTCCAGATACGCAGTATTTT.

This clonotype came up many times. The chain recombines TRBV11-2 with TRBJ2-1; possibly TRBD2 for D (5 bases). This CDR3 has 13 amino acids. V was trimmed by 6 bases and J by 2 bases, leaving 8 bases between them. CDR1 SGHAT and CDR2 FQNNGV come from the germline V gene. CDR3 loop: CASRPGTYNEQFF. DNA of the CDR3: TGTGCCAGCAGGCCCGGGACCTACAATGAGCAGTTCTTC.

This clonotype appeared many times. CDR3 amino acids: CASSLPGSYGYTF. The CDR3 nucleotides are TGTGCCAGCAGCTTACCAGGTAGCTATGGCTACACCTTC. The V and J genes are TRBV11-1 and TRBJ1-2; D gene ambiguous. CDR1 SGHAT and CDR2 FQDESV come from the germline V gene (reference sequence). Trimming took off 2 bases at V and 4 bases at J, with 8 bases between the two ends. The CDR3 is 13 amino acids.

Many counts were recorded for this clonotype. CDR3 bases: TGCAGTGCTGGGAATTACGACCTGACGAGTCCAGATACGCAGTATTTT. Its translation is CSAGNYDLTSPDTQYF. This rearrangement joins TRBV20-1 to TRBJ2-3; D is unresolved. V lost 5 bases to trimming and J lost 4 bases, with 22 bases between them. There are 16 residues in the CDR3. Germline lookup yields CDR1 DFQATT and CDR2 SNEGSKA (reference sequence).

As to this clonotype: This clone may be a read error of a much larger clone one base away. The chain joins TRBV20-1 to TRBJ2-3, with TRBD2 identical over 9 bases. The CDR3 has 16 amino acids. CDR1 is DFQATT, CDR2 SNEGSKA, per germline (reference sequence). The CDR3 here is CSATHLTSGSTDTRYF. CDR3 in DNA: TGCAGTGCCACTCACCTGACTAGCGGAAGCACAGATACGCGGTATTTT.

This clonotype was picked up many times. The chain is built from TRBV20-1 and TRBJ2-3; 9 bases fit TRBD1. Germline CDR1 reads DFQATT; CDR2 reads SNEGSKA (reference sequence). After removal of 0 bases from V and 0 bases from J, the junction contained 1 base not matched to a gene. The CDR3 sequence is 15 residues long. This CDR3 reads CSAREGTGSTDTQYF. For the CDR3, the DNA is TGCAGTGCTAGAGAGGGGACAGGGAGCACAGATACGCAGTATTTT.

This clonotype was counted many times. This rearrangement joins TRBV20-1 to TRBJ1-4; no firm D call. The germline CDR1 and CDR2 sequences are DFQATT and SNEGSKA (reference sequence). This CDR3 has 13 residues. The V and J ends lost 6 bases and 0 bases respectively, with 8 bases between them. CDR3 nucleotide sequence: TGCAGTGCCCGATTACCAACTAATGAAAAACTGTTTTTT. This codes for CSARLPTNEKLFF.

This clonotype was seen more than once but under ten times. CDR3 sequence reads: CSARGGGDEKLFF. The CDR3 nucleotides are TGCAGTGCTAGAGGGGGGGGGGATGAAAAACTGTTTTTT. The chain is built from TRBV20-1 and TRBJ1-4; D might be TRBD1 (5 bases). V lost 1 base to trimming and J lost 6 bases, with 9 bases between them. Germline V gives CDR1 DFQATT, CDR2 SNEGSKA (reference sequence). This CDR3 region has 13 residues.

This clonotype was seen more than once but under ten times. The chain combines TRBV20-1 with TRBJ1-1; 7 positions agree with TRBD1. Trimming removed 6 bases from V and 4 bases from J; junction bases left unmatched: 14. This CDR3 has 15 residues. CDR1 is DFQATT and CDR2 is SNEGSKA in the germline V gene (reference sequence). The CDR3 is CSAPVTGVMFTEAFF. The CDR3 DNA is TGCAGTGCGCCCGTTACAGGGGTGATGTTCACTGAAGCTTTCTTT.

This clonotype was detected only a few times. The chain couples TRBV5-1 to TRBJ2-1; TRBD2 matches 13 bases. Trimming at V came to 4 bases and at J to 5 bases, leaving 15 bases not matched to a gene. Germline V gene lookup returns CDR1 SGHRS and CDR2 YFSETQ. The length of the CDR3 is 19 residues. CDR3 sequence: CASSPIRTSGGLANNEQFF. The CDR3, as DNA: TGCGCCAGCAGCCCTATTCGGACTAGCGGGGGCCTTGCCAACAATGAGCAGTTCTTC.

The CDR3 spells CSASDPSVAGVYEQYF. The CDR3 DNA is TGCAGTGCTAGCGACCCCTCGGTGGCGGGAGTTTACGAGCAGTACTTC. The chain links TRBV20-1 to TRBJ2-7; 7 nucleotides line up with TRBD2. Germline trimming cut 3 bases from V and 4 bases from J; bases unmatched to any gene: 15. The CDR3 totals 16 residues. The germline gives CDR1 DFQATT, CDR2 SNEGSKA (reference sequence).

This clonotype was detected ten times or more. V is TRBV6-1 and J is TRBJ1-6; perhaps TRBD1 as D (5 bases). The V end was cut by 5 bases, the J end by 6 bases, with 14 bases between. The CDR3 runs 15 residues. The germline gives CDR1 MNHNS, CDR2 SASEGT. Here the CDR3 reads CASSPGLGVNSPLHF. CDR3 coding DNA: TGTGCCAGCAGTCCGGGGCTAGGGGTTAATTCACCCCTCCACTTT.

In this sample, this clonotype turned up many times. The rearrangement joins TRBV5-8 to TRBJ2-3, with 14 bases lining up with TRBD2. Germline CDR1 and CDR2: SGHTS and YDEGEE. The CDR3 has 18 residues. Trimming took 0 bases from V and 0 from J; bases not matched to a gene: 3. The CDR3 nucleotides read TGTGCCAGCAGCTTGGGGACTAGCGGGAGGACAAGCACAGATACGCAGTATTTT. Protein sequence: CASSLGTSGRTSTDTQYF.

Many counts were recorded for this clonotype. The chain has TRBV6-1 and TRBJ2-7; D tentatively fits TRBD1 or TRBD2 (5 bases each). Germline V gene sequence: CDR1 MNHNS, CDR2 SASEGT. CDR3 length: 15 amino acids. The V gene lost 6 bases and the J gene lost 0 bases, with 15 bases spanning the gap. The CDR3 protein is CASRAGLGTSYEQYF. The CDR3 bases are TGTGCCAGCAGAGCAGGGCTGGGGACCTCCTACGAGCAGTACTTC.

In this sample, this clonotype turned up many times. The gene calls are TRBV29-1 and TRBJ2-1, with a weak D call TRBD1 (5 bases). The CDR3 has 13 residues. With 6 bases removed from V and 6 bases from J, the gap between germline ends came to 15 bases. CDR1 and CDR2 from the germline V gene are SQVTM and ANQGSEA. As DNA, the CDR3 is TGCAGCGTGAGGCAGGGCTCACTCAATGAGCAGTTCTTC. Residues: CSVRQGSLNEQFF.

This clonotype was seen at least ten times. The CDR3 end shows no conserved phenylalanine or tryptophan, and so a read error is likely. The limits of the CDR3 on the DNA are not certain, so only TCRdb's listed CDR3 is given. The chain uses TRBV14 and TRBJ2-5; TRBD1, as called in the table, went unchecked against the DNA. The CDR3 contains 13 residues when both ends are counted. Germline lookup yields CDR1 SGHDN and CDR2 FVKESK. The CDR3 protein is CASSQDLIGTRDV.

This clonotype was recorded many times. The V and J genes are TRBV7-9 and TRBJ2-7, with D perhaps TRBD2 (5 bases). The CDR3 totals 15 residues. The V gene lost 5 bases and the J gene lost 1 base, with 15 bases spanning the gap. Germline V CDR1 and CDR2: SEHNR, FQNEAQ (reference sequence). The CDR3 here is CASSTSSRKSYEQYF. The CDR3 DNA sequence: TGTGCCAGCAGCACTAGTTCTCGCAAGTCCTACGAGCAGTACTTC. The entire variable domain, with the rest obtained from reference TRBV7-9 and TRBJ2-7, is as follows: DTGVSQNPRHKITKRGQNVTFRCDPISEHNRLYWYRQTLGQGPEFLTYFQNEAQLEKSRLLSDRFSAERPKGSFSTLEIQRTEQGDSAMYLCASSTSSRKSYEQYFGPGTRLTVT.

The sample holds many counts of this clonotype. This chain joins TRBV10-3 and TRBJ1-2, with D perhaps matching TRBD1 (5 bases). Between the trimmed V and J ends, which lost 3 bases and 4 bases, there was a span of 12 bases. The CDR3 is 14 residues long. The germline CDR1 and CDR2 sequences are ENHRY and SYGVKD. CDR3 DNA sequence: TGTGCCATCAGTGACCCCTTTGGGGCCTATGGCTACACCTTC. This gives the protein CAISDPFGAYGYTF.

This clonotype occurred many times. The V gene is TRBV5-1, the J gene TRBJ1-3; D is uncertain. Germline CDR1 reads SGHRS; CDR2 reads YFSETQ. The CDR3 runs to 15 residues. V lost 0 bases and J lost 1, with 8 bases in between. The CDR3: CASSLDGLSGNTIYF. CDR3 bases: TGCGCCAGCAGCTTGGATGGACTTTCTGGAAACACCATATATTTT.

This clonotype has at least ten counts. The chain recombines TRBV7-3 with TRBJ2-2, with 10 bases identical to TRBD2. Looked up from germline, CDR1 is SGHTA and CDR2 is FQGTGA. This CDR3 spans 16 amino acids. The V and J ends lost 3 bases and 3 bases, in that order; junction bases with no gene match: 4. Here the CDR3 reads CASSFYGTSDTGELFF. CDR3 sequence (DNA): TGTGCCAGCAGCTTTTACGGGACTAGCGACACCGGGGAGCTGTTTTTT.

Ten or more counts support this clonotype. The chain joins TRBV6-5 to TRBJ2-5; D is undetermined. The CDR3 has 13 residues. The germline CDR1 and CDR2 sequences are MNHEY and SVGAGI. V was cut by 5 bases and J by 2 bases, with 9 bases left in between. CDR3 residues: CASSPRSQETQYF. The CDR3 region has the DNA TGTGCCAGCAGTCCCCGGAGTCAAGAGACCCAGTACTTC.